Listed below are T cell receptor beta chains from one sample, sequenced in a study of blood T cells in healthy people across ages. TCRdb called the 5' RACE reads again in MiXCR, with one record for every CDR3 protein. The sample has 650,000 to 950,000 distinct CDR3 sequences; 44% are singletons. The sequenced sample was blood. All receptors derive from a man in his fifties or sixties in good health. CDR3s include the opening cysteine and the closing phenylalanine or tryptophan. D genes are given only for firm matches. Expanded clones are given a class, and other clones once, few, many or no size at all.

cdr3_length: 16; j_call: TRBJ2-5; clone_size: NA; d_call: TRBD1; v_call: TRBV5-1; cdr3_aa: CASSLGPGTGQETQYF; cdr3_nt: TGCGCCAGCAGCTTGGGTCCCGGGACAGGACAAGAGACCCAGTACTTC
cdr3_length: 12; j_call: TRBJ2-1; clone_size: few; d_call: TRBD2; v_call: TRBV29-1; cdr3_aa: CSVVDRGSEQFF; cdr3_nt: TGCAGCGTTGTGGACCGCGGGAGTGAGCAGTTCTTC
cdr3_length: 15; j_call: TRBJ2-5; clone_size: NA; d_call: TRBD1; v_call: TRBV7-9; cdr3_aa: CASSPNRGLQETQYF; cdr3_nt: TGTGCCAGCAGCCCAAACAGGGGGCTCCAAGAGACCCAGTACTTC
cdr3_length: 20; j_call: TRBJ2-1; clone_size: NA; d_call: TRBD2; v_call: TRBV5-3; cdr3_aa: CARSLAQKFSGGVLPAGQFF; cdr3_nt: TGTGCCAGAAGCTTGGCCCAAAAGTTTAGCGGGGGGGTTCTCCCTGCTGGGCAGTTCTTC
cdr3_length: 16; j_call: TRBJ2-1; clone_size: NA; d_call: NA; v_call: TRBV5-5; cdr3_aa: CASSLSLTASYNEQFF; cdr3_nt: TGTGCCAGCAGCTTGTCTCTGACAGCCTCTTACAATGAGCAGTTCTTC
cdr3_length: 13; j_call: TRBJ1-6; clone_size: NA; d_call: NA; v_call: TRBV4-3; cdr3_aa: CASSQAPNSPLHF; cdr3_nt: TGCGCCAGCAGCCAAGCTCCTAATTCACCCCTCCACTTT
cdr3_length: 16; j_call: TRBJ2-3; clone_size: few; d_call: TRBD1; v_call: TRBV20-1; cdr3_aa: CSASLEGTGSTDTQYF; cdr3_nt: TGCAGTGCTAGTTTGGAAGGGACAGGAAGCACAGATACGCAGTATTTT
cdr3_length: 17; j_call: TRBJ2-2; clone_size: NA; d_call: TRBD1; v_call: TRBV2; cdr3_aa: CASSGAAGQGISGELFF; cdr3_nt: TGTGCCAGCAGTGGCGCGGCGGGACAGGGAATTTCCGGGGAGCTGTTTTTT
cdr3_length: 13; j_call: TRBJ2-7; clone_size: few; d_call: NA; v_call: TRBV6-5; cdr3_aa: CATSQGVRYEQYF; cdr3_nt: TGTGCCACCTCCCAAGGGGTAAGGTACGAGCAGTACTTC
cdr3_length: 11; j_call: TRBJ2-3; clone_size: NA; d_call: NA; v_call: TRBV11-2; cdr3_aa: CASIYRGLQYF; cdr3_nt: TGTGCCAGCATTTACCGGGGACTGCAGTATTTT
cdr3_length: 15; j_call: TRBJ1-2; clone_size: few; d_call: NA; v_call: TRBV4-3; cdr3_aa: CASSQANRVRDGYTF; cdr3_nt: TGCGCCAGCAGCCAAGCTAACAGGGTTCGGGATGGCTACACCTTC